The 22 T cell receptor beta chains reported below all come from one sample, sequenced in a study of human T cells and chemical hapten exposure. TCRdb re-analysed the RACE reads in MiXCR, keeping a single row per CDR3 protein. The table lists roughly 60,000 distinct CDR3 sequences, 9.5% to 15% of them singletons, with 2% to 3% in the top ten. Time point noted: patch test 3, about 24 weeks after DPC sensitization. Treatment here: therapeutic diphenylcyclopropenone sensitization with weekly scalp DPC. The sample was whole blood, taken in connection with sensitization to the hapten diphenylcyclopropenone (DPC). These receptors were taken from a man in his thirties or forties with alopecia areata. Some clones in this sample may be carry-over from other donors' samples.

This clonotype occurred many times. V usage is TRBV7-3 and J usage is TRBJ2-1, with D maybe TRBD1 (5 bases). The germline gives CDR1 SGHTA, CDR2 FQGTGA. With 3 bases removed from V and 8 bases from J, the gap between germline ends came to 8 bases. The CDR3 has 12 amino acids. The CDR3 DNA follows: TGTGCCAGCAGCTTCACAGGCTATGAGCAGTTCTTC. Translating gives CASSFTGYEQFF.

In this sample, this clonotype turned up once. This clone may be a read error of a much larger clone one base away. The CDR3 here is CAGSFNRGFTEAFF. Written as DNA, the CDR3 is TGTGCCGGCAGCTTTAACAGGGGGTTCACTGAAGCTTTCTTT. The chain links TRBV11-2 to TRBJ1-1; 8 bases are shared with TRBD1. The CDR3 has 14 residues. The germline CDR1 and CDR2 sequences are SGHAT and FQNNGV.

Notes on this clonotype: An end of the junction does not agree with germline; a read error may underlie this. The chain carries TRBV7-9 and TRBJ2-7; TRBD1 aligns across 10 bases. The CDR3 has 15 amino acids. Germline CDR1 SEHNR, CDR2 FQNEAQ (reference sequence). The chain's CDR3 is CASSPADRGGYEQYF. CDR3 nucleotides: TGTGCCAGCAGCCCCGCGGACAGGGGGGGGTACGAGCAGTACTTT.

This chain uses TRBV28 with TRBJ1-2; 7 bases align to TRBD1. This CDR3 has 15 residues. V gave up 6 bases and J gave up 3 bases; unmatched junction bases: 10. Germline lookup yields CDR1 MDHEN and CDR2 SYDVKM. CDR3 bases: TGTGCCAGCAGCCCCGGGACAGTCTTCGACTATGGCTACACCTTC. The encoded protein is CASSPGTVFDYGYTF.

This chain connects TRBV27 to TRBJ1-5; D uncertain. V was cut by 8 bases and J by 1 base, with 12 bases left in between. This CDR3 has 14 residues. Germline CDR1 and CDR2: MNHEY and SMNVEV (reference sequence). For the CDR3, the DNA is TGTGCCAGCGCGCTCTCCCTGAGCAATCAGCCCCAGCATTTT. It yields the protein CASALSLSNQPQHF.

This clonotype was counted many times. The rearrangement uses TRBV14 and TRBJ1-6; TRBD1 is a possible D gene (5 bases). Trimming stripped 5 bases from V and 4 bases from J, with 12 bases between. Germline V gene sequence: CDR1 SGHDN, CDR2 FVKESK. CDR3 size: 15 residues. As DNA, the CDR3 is TGTGCCAGCAGCGAAAGGGACCTATATAATTCACCCCTCCACTTT. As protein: CASSERDLYNSPLHF.

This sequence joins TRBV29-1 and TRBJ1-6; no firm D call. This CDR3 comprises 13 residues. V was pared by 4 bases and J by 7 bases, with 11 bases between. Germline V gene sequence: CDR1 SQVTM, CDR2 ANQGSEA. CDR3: CSVAWGDNSPLHF. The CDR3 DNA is TGCAGCGTTGCGTGGGGTGACAATTCACCCCTCCACTTT.

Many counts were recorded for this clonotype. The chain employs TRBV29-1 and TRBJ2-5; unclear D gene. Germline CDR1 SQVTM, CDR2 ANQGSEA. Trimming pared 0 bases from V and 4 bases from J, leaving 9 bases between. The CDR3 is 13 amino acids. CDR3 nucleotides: TGCAGCGTTGAAGAACGGGTCAGAGAGACCCAGTACTTC. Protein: CSVEERVRETQYF.

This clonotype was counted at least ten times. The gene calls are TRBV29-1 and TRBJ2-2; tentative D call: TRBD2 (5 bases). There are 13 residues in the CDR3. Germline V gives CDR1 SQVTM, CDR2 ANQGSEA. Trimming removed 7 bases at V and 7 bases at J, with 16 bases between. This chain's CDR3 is CSGGEQAGGELFF. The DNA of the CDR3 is TGCAGCGGTGGGGAGCAGGCCGGCGGGGAGCTGTTTTTT.

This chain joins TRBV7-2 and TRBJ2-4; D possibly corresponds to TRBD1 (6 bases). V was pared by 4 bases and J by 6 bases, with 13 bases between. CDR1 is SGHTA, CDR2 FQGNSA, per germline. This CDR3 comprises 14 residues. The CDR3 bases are TGTGCCAGCAGCTCTGAATGGACAGCAAACATTCAGTACTTC. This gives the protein CASSSEWTANIQYF.

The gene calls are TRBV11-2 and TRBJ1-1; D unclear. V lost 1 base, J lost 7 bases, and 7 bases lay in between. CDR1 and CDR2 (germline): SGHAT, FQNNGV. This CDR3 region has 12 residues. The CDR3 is CASSLAEFEAFF. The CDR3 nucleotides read TGTGCCAGCAGCTTAGCAGAATTTGAAGCTTTCTTT.

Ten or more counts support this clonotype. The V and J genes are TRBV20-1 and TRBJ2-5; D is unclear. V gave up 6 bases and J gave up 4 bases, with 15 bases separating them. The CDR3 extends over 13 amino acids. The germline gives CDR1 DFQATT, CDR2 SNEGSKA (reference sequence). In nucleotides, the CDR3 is TGCAGTGCACCCTCTGGGGTACGAGAGACCCAGTACTTC. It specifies CSAPSGVRETQYF.

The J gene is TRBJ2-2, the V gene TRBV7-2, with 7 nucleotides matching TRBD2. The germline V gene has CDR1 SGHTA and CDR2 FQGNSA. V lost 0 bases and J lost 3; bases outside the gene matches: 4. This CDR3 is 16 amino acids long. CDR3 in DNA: TGTGCCAGCAGCTTAGCGCGACTAGCTTACACCGGGGAGCTGTTTTTT. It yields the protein CASSLARLAYTGELFF.

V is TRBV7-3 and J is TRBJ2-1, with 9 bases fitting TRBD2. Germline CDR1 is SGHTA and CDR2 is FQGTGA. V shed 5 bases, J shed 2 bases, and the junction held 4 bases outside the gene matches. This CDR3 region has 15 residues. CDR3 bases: TGTGCCAGCAGCCCAGCGGGGGGCCCCTACAATGAGCAGTTCTTC. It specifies CASSPAGGPYNEQFF.

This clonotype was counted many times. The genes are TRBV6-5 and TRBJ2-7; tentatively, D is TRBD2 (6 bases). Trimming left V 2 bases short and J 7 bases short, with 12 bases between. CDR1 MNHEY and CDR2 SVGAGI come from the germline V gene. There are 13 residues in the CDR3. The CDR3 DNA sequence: TGTGCCAGCAGTTACGGGCGAGGGAGGGAGCAGTACTTC. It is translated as CASSYGRGREQYF.

CDR3 in DNA: TGTGCCAGCACTCGGGGGCCAGTAGAGACCCAGTACTTC. This translates into CASTRGPVETQYF. This chain links TRBV12-3 or TRBV12-4 with TRBJ2-5; D possibly matches TRBD1 or TRBD2 (6 bases each). The V end lost 7 bases, the J end lost 4 bases, and 13 bases lay between the germline ends. This CDR3 has 13 amino acids.

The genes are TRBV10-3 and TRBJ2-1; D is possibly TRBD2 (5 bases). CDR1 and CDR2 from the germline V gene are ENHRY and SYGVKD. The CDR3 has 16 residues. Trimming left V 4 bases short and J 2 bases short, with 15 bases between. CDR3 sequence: CAISGPTAATYNEQFF. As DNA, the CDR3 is TGTGCCATCAGTGGGCCCACAGCGGCAACCTACAATGAGCAGTTCTTC.

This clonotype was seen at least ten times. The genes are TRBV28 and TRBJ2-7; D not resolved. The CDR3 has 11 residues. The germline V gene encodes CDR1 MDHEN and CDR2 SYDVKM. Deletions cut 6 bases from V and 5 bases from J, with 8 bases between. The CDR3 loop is CASSPADEQYF. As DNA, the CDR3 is TGTGCCAGCAGCCCCGCTGACGAGCAGTACTTC.

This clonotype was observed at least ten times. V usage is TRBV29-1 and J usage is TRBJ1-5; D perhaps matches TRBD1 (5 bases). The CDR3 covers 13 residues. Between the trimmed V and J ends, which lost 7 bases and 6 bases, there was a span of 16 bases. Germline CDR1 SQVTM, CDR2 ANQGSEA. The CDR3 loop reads CSAGDSGSQPQHF. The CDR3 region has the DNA TGCAGCGCCGGAGACAGTGGCTCTCAGCCCCAGCATTTT.

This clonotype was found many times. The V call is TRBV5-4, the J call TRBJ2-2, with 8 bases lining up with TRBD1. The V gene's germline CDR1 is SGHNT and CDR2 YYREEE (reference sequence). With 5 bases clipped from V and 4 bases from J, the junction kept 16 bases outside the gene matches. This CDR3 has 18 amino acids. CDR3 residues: CASRGPSRSGGATGELFF. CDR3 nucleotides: TGTGCCAGCAGGGGTCCTTCGCGGTCAGGGGGCGCCACCGGGGAGCTGTTTTTT.

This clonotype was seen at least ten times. CDR3 bases: TGTGCCAGCAGCCCAAGAGGCCCGGATGAGCAGTTCTTC. Protein product: CASSPRGPDEQFF. The chain joins TRBV7-9 to TRBJ2-1; no reliable D call. Germline V gives CDR1 SEHNR, CDR2 FQNEAQ (reference sequence). V dropped 5 bases and J dropped 8 bases, with 13 bases sitting between them. The CDR3 loop spans 13 amino acids. Based on the CDR3 plus reference TRBV7-9 and TRBJ2-1, the full variable domain is DTGVSQNPRHKITKRGQNVTFRCDPISEHNRLYWYRQTLGQGPEFLTYFQNEAQLEKSRLLSDRFSAERPKGSFSTLEIQRTEQGDSAMYLCASSPRGPDEQFFGPGTRLTVL.

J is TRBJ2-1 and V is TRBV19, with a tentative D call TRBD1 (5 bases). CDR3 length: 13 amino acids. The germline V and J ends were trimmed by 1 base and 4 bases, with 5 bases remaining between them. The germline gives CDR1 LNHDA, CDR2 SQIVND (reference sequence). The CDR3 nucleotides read TGTGCCAGTAGTATAGGACAGTACAATGAGCAGTTCTTC. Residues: CASSIGQYNEQFF.